This T cell receptor beta chain was recovered during a study of T cell responses to AZD1222 COVID-19 vaccine. Study-wide points: Within unmutated variant regions lay the reported targets of nearly half of spike-specific TCRs.

The assay was immunoSEQ multiplex PCR, and TCRdb's table has in-frame clones only and misses some. Of more than 120,000 clones listed, approximately 86% are singletons. The CDR3 spans 12 residues. The germline V and J ends were trimmed by 6 bases and 3 bases, with 6 bases remaining between them. Germline CDR1 MDHEN, CDR2 SYDVKM. Worth noting for this clone: Antigen specificity is unknown.

The receptor's source is an adult who received the MenACWY meningococcal vaccine as a control. Source: peripheral blood, taken 28 days after the second dose of the MenACWY control vaccine. The V call is TRBV28, the J call TRBJ1-5; D not resolved. The CDR3 spells CASRPPNQPQHF. As DNA, the CDR3 is TGTGCCAGCAGACCCCCCAATCAGCCCCAGCATTTT.